Following are 13 T cell receptor beta chains from one sample sequenced in a study of blood T cell repertoires in COVID-19. The method was immunoSEQ multiplex PCR; TCRdb's version includes in-frame clones alone and lacks a portion of them. The sample carries about 250,000 clones, 65% to 90% recorded once. Sequencing was performed on PBMCs or T cells enriched from blood (not recorded which). The receptors derive from a man aged 40-50 years who had recovered from COVID-19.

The rearrangement links TRBV19 to TRBJ2-7; tentatively, D is TRBD2 (6 bases). This CDR3 has 13 residues. V was clipped by 9 bases and J by 5 bases, with 17 bases between them. Germline V gene sequence: CDR1 LNHDA, CDR2 SQIVND (reference sequence). Here the CDR3 DNA reads TGTGCCAGCTCCCACGGGAGAACCCACGAGCAGTACTTC. Translated: CASSHGRTHEQYF.

This clone was observed a single time. The chain recombines TRBV4-1 with TRBJ2-1; tentative D call: TRBD2 (6 bases). V gave up 0 bases and J gave up 7 bases, with 16 bases separating them. The CDR3 loop spans 16 amino acids. CDR1 MGHRA and CDR2 YSYEKL come from the germline V gene. The CDR3 DNA reads as TGCGCCAGCAGCCAAGATGTGGGACTCCTGAGGAATGAGCAGTTCTTC. It codes for CASSQDVGLLRNEQFF.

The chain recombines TRBV7-2 with TRBJ1-2; TRBD1 matches 9 bases. In germline, CDR1 is SGHTA, CDR2 FQGNSA. With 2 bases clipped from V and 8 bases from J, the junction kept 6 bases outside the gene matches. The CDR3 extends over 14 amino acids. As DNA, the CDR3 is TGTGCCAGCAGCTTATTCACAGGGGGCGAGGGCTACACCTTC. It encodes CASSLFTGGEGYTF.

This clone was observed a handful of times. This chain connects TRBV5-4 to TRBJ1-2; 7 positions agree with TRBD1. V lost 3 bases to trimming and J lost 4 bases; unmatched junction nucleotides: 6. The CDR3 sequence is 14 residues long. Germline loops: CDR1 SGHNT, CDR2 YYREEE (reference sequence). CDR3 bases: TGTGCCAGCAGCTACCGGGGACAGAGCTATGGCTACACCTTC. The encoded protein is CASSYRGQSYGYTF.

The chain carries TRBV18 and TRBJ1-1; D might be TRBD1 (5 bases). The V gene's germline CDR1 is KGHSH and CDR2 LQKENI. Trimming took off 0 bases at V and 2 bases at J, with 10 bases between the two ends. CDR3 length: 15 amino acids. The DNA for the CDR3 is TGTGCCAGCTCACCACCGAACAGGCAAAACACTGAAGCTTTCTTT. It yields the protein CASSPPNRQNTEAFF.

This sequence joins TRBV9 and TRBJ1-2; D not resolved. CDR3 length equals 16 residues. Germline V gene sequence: CDR1 SGDLS, CDR2 YYNGEE. The germline V and J ends were trimmed by 1 base and 4 bases, with 17 bases remaining between them. The CDR3 sequence is CASSVMEMNLFYGYTF. The CDR3 nucleotides are TGTGCCAGCAGCGTAATGGAGATGAACCTTTTCTATGGCTACACCTTC.

The V call is TRBV19, the J call TRBJ1-2; the D is unclear. This CDR3 is built from 17 residues. CDR1 is LNHDA and CDR2 is SQIVND in the germline V gene (reference sequence). With 3 bases removed from V and 6 bases from J, the gap between germline ends came to 23 bases. This CDR3 reads CASSISMVIGERDGYTF. Written as DNA, the CDR3 is TGTGCCAGTAGTATTAGCATGGTCATCGGGGAGCGGGATGGCTACACCTTC.

This chain joins TRBV12-5 and TRBJ1-1; 10 bases are shared with TRBD1. The germline V gene encodes CDR1 LGHNT and CDR2 FRNRAP. This CDR3 contains 15 residues. J gave up 7 bases and V 2 bases, and 7 bases lay outside the gene matches. The CDR3 sequence is CASGLSRTGGNEAFF. In nucleotides, the CDR3 is TGTGCTAGTGGTTTGAGTCGGACAGGGGGAAATGAAGCTTTCTTT.

The chain couples TRBV7-9 to TRBJ1-2; 8 bases are a match to TRBD1. V lost 0 bases, J lost 4 bases, and 4 bases stayed unmatched. CDR1 is SEHNR, CDR2 FQNEAQ, per germline (reference sequence). CDR3 length: 15 amino acids. The CDR3 sequence is CASSLAPTGGYGYTF. The CDR3 DNA sequence: TGTGCCAGCAGCTTAGCGCCCACAGGGGGCTATGGCTACACCTTC.

The chain recombines TRBV19 with TRBJ2-3, with TRBD2 matching over 8 bases. The CDR3 length is 14 residues. Unmatched junction bases numbered 4, after V lost 4 bases and J lost 4 bases. Germline V gives CDR1 LNHDA, CDR2 SQIVND (reference sequence). CDR3 in amino acids: CASSTGTSSDTQYF. As DNA, the CDR3 is TGTGCCAGTAGTACCGGGACTAGTTCAGATACGCAGTATTTT.

The chain carries TRBV30 and TRBJ2-7; TRBD1 is a possible D gene (7 bases). V lost 0 bases to trimming and J lost 2 bases, with 11 bases between them. Germline CDR1 GTSNPN, CDR2 SVGIG (reference sequence). The CDR3 runs 14 residues. The DNA of the CDR3 is TGTGCCTGGAGTGTAGGGGGGACAGCCTACGAGCAGTACTTC. As protein: CAWSVGGTAYEQYF.

The chain combines TRBV6-2 or TRBV6-3 with TRBJ2-1, with 7 bases aligning to TRBD2. The CDR3 spans 15 residues. J was trimmed by 0 bases and V by 2 bases; bases with no gene match: 1. Germline V gene sequence: CDR1 MNHEY, CDR2 SVGEGT. The CDR3 loop reads CASSYGGGSYNEQFF. DNA for the CDR3: TGTGCCAGCAGTTACGGGGGGGGCTCCTACAATGAGCAGTTCTTC.

V is TRBV5-8 and J is TRBJ2-7; D may be TRBD2 (7 bases). This CDR3 has 19 residues. V dropped 2 bases and J dropped 3 bases, with 27 bases sitting between them. Per germline, CDR1 SGHTS and CDR2 YDEGEE. CDR3 sequence (DNA): TGTGCCAGCAGCTTCACCCCGGGGGGACTCGGGGGCCCACTCTACGAGCAGTACTTC. Translation: CASSFTPGGLGGPLYEQYF.